The clone carrying this T cell receptor beta chain was observed at least ten times. What it binds is not known. In germline, CDR1 is SQVTM, CDR2 ANQGSEA. This CDR3 is 12 amino acids long. The data are from a study of CD8 T cells in ankylosing spondylitis. Libraries of TCR beta came from quantitative 5'-RACE with molecular barcodes. TCRdb re-derived calls from the 5' RACE reads in MiXCR, one entry per CDR3 protein. The sample records 100,000 to 150,000 distinct CDR3 sequences, roughly 8.8% being singletons. Regarding the study as a whole: A subset of motif variants has previously been described in the synovial fluid and blood of reactive arthritis.

The chain uses TRBV29-1 and TRBJ2-7; no firm D call. Input material: blood, either unsorted or a sorted T cell fraction (not recorded which). The receptor comes from a male donor with ankylosing spondylitis or in good health (not recorded which). CDR3 amino acids: CSARTDSYEQYF. The CDR3 coding sequence is TGCAGTGCTAGAACTGACTCCTACGAGCAGTACTTC.